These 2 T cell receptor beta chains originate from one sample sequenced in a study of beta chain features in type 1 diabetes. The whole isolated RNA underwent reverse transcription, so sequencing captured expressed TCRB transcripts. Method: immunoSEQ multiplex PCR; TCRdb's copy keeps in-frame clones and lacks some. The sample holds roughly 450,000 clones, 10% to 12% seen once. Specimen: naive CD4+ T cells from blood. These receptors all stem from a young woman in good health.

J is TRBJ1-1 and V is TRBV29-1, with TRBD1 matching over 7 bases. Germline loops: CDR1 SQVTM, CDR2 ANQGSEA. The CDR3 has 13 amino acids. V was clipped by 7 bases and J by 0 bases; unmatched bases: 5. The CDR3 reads CSAEGQMNTEAFF. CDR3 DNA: TGCAGCGCCGAGGGACAGATGAACACTGAAGCTTTCTTT. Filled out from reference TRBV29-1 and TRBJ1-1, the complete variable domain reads SAVISQKPSRDICQRGTSLTIQCQVDSQVTMMFWYRQQPGQSLTLIATANQGSEATYESGFVIDKFPISRPNLTFSTLTVSNMSPEDSSIYLCSAEGQMNTEAFFGQGTRLTVV.

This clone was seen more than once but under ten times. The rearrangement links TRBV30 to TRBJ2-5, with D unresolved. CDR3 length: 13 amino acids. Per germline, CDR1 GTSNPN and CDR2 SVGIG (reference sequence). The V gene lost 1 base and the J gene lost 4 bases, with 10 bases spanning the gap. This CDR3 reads CAWSAQVGETQYF. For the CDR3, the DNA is TGTGCCTGGAGTGCCCAGGTGGGAGAGACCCAGTACTTC.